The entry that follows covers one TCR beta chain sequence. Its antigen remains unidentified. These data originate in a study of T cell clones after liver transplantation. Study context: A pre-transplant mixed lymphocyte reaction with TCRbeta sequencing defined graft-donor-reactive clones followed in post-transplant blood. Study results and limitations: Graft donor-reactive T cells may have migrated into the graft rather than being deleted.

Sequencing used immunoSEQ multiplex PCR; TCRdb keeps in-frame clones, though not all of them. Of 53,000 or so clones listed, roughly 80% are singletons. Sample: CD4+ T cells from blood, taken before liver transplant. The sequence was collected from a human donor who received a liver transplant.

The CDR3 region is CASSARQGAGNTIYF. For the CDR3, the DNA is TGCGCCAGCAGTGCAAGACAGGGGGCGGGAAACACCATATATTTT. The chain couples TRBV4-1 to TRBJ1-3, with 10 bases fitting TRBD1. Trimming took 6 bases from V and 4 from J; bases not matched to a gene: 6. The germline V gene encodes CDR1 MGHRA and CDR2 YSYEKL. The CDR3 sequence is 15 residues long.